Sequencing of this TCR beta chain was carried out in a study of blood T cell repertoires in COVID-19. The CDR3 length is 15 residues. V was clipped by 2 bases and J by 2 bases; unmatched bases: 2. CDR1 is MNHEY and CDR2 is SVGEGT in the germline V gene. Generated by immunoSEQ multiplex PCR, the TCRdb table keeps only in-frame clones and is missing some. The data contain 250,000 to 300,000 clones, approximately 91% of them seen just once; the ten biggest clones take up 2% to 2.5%. V usage is TRBV6-2 or TRBV6-3 and J usage is TRBJ1-3; 8 positions match TRBD1. This receptor was obtained from a woman aged 40 to 50 with acute COVID-19. The sample consisted of PBMCs or T cells enriched from blood (not recorded which). CDR3 nucleotides: TGTGCCAGCAGTTACAAGGACAGGGCTGGAAACACCATATATTTT. As protein: CASSYKDRAGNTIYF.